This entry lists 26 T cell receptor beta chains sequenced from one sample in a study of blood T cell repertoires in COVID-19. Libraries were prepared by immunoSEQ multiplex PCR; TCRdb keeps only in-frame clonotypes and omits some of them. The sample consists of 280,000 or so clones, 85% to 90% of them appearing once. The source material was PBMCs or T cells enriched from blood (not recorded which). These receptors came from a woman in her 50s who had been exposed to COVID-19.

The chain has TRBV10-3 and TRBJ1-2; 10 bases map to TRBD1. This CDR3 has 12 residues. J was trimmed by 6 bases and V by 9 bases; bases with no gene match: 4. The germline CDR1 and CDR2 sequences are ENHRY and SYGVKD. In DNA form, the CDR3 reads TGTGCCATACTGACAGGGGGCGATGGCTACACCTTC. Protein sequence: CAILTGGDGYTF.

The J gene is TRBJ2-1, the V gene TRBV10-3; 10 nucleotides agree with TRBD2. With V trimmed by 3 bases and J by 2 bases, 1 base remained unmatched. The CDR3 spans 15 residues. The germline V gene has CDR1 ENHRY and CDR2 SYGVKD. Here the CDR3 reads CAISEAGGTYNEQFF. The CDR3 DNA reads TGTGCCATCAGTGAAGCGGGGGGGACCTACAATGAGCAGTTCTTC.

J is TRBJ1-5 and V is TRBV19; tentatively, D is TRBD1 (5 bases). V was shortened by 8 bases and J by 0 bases, with 11 bases between the two germline ends. From germline, CDR1 is LNHDA and CDR2 SQIVND (reference sequence). The CDR3 loop spans 14 amino acids. The CDR3 sequence: CASFDSYSNQPQHF. The CDR3 region has the DNA TGTGCCAGTTTCGACAGCTATAGCAATCAGCCCCAGCATTTT.

V and J are TRBV5-5 and TRBJ2-5; the match to TRBD1 covers 9 bases. V lost 4 bases, J lost 1 base, and 2 bases stayed unmatched. This CDR3 has 14 residues. CDR1 is SGHKS, CDR2 YYEKEE, per germline (reference sequence). The CDR3 sequence is CASSTGQGQETQYF. The DNA of the CDR3 is TGTGCCAGCAGCACGGGACAGGGCCAAGAGACCCAGTACTTC.

This clone was seen a few times. The chain is built from TRBV2 and TRBJ2-7; TRBD1 matches 8 bases. V shed 3 bases and J 5 bases; nucleotides not matched to a gene: 3. Germline-derived CDR1 and CDR2 are SNHLY and FYNNEI. The CDR3 has 13 residues. The CDR3 DNA sequence: TGTGCCAGCAGTGATGACAGGGGCCACGAGCAGTACTTC. As protein: CASSDDRGHEQYF.

V is TRBV3-1 (or the pseudogene TRBV3-2) and J is TRBJ2-7; possible D gene TRBD1, 6 bases. Germline CDR1 and CDR2: LGHDT and YNNKEL (reference sequence). Trimming stripped 0 bases from V and 5 bases from J, with 14 bases between. The CDR3 loop spans 15 amino acids. CDR3 sequence: CASSQEPGRDNEQYF. As DNA, the CDR3 is TGTGCCAGCAGCCAAGAACCGGGACGGGACAACGAGCAGTACTTC.

This chain connects TRBV19 to TRBJ1-5; D is unresolved. This CDR3 region has 16 residues. V was pared by 1 base and J by 0 bases, with 10 bases between. Germline V gives CDR1 LNHDA, CDR2 SQIVND (reference sequence). CDR3 coding DNA: TGTGCCAGTAGTATAGGTTACAGCTATAGCAATCAGCCCCAGCATTTT. Translated, it gives CASSIGYSYSNQPQHF.

V gene TRBV21-1 combines with J gene TRBJ2-7; the DNA was not compared with TRBD1, the D call given in the table. TRBV21-1 is listed as a pseudogene. This CDR3 region has 15 residues. CDR3 protein: CAGMDTCPMRCEQYF. The CDR3 coding sequence is TGTGCCGGGATGGACACCTGTCCTATGAGGTGCGAGCAGTACTTC.

This rearrangement joins TRBV11-2 to TRBJ1-1; D remains ambiguous. The CDR3 runs 14 residues. Germline CDR1 SGHAT, CDR2 FQNNGV. Trimming pared 0 bases from V and 4 bases from J, leaving 9 bases between. This CDR3 is CASSLDLYSTEAFF. CDR3 bases: TGTGCCAGCAGCTTAGATTTGTATTCCACTGAAGCTTTCTTT.

This clone was seen a single time. The chain joins TRBV25-1 to TRBJ2-1, with no clear D. V was shortened by 4 bases and J by 9 bases, with 7 bases between the two germline ends. The germline V gene encodes CDR1 MGHDK and CDR2 SYGVNS. The length of the CDR3 is 11 residues. The CDR3 bases are TGTGCCAGCAGTGGCGGCATTGAGCAGTTCTTC. It codes for CASSGGIEQFF.

The rearrangement links TRBV7-6 to TRBJ2-4, with D hard to call. V was cut by 5 bases and J by 2 bases, with 16 bases left in between. The CDR3 totals 16 residues. Germline CDR1 reads SGHVS; CDR2 reads FNYEAQ. CDR3 nucleotides: TGTGCCAGCAGCCCCGGAGTGGTCCTATCCAAAAACATTCAGTACTTC. It is translated as CASSPGVVLSKNIQYF. The variable domain in full, with the rest retrieved from reference TRBV7-6 and TRBJ2-4, is GAGVSQSPRYKVTKRGQDVALRCDPISGHVSLYWYRQALGQGPEFLTYFNYEAQQDKSGLPNDRFSAERPEGSISTLTIQRTEQRDSAMYRCASSPGVVLSKNIQYFGAGTRLSVL.

On this clone itself: Distinct nucleotide sequences in the sample also encode this CDR3. The chain uses TRBV18 and TRBJ1-5; TRBD1 is a possible D gene (5 bases). CDR1 is KGHSH, CDR2 LQKENI, per germline. This CDR3 spans 13 amino acids. The V end was cut by 1 base, the J end by 4 bases, with 5 bases between. CDR3 sequence reads: CASSPQGNQPQHF. The CDR3 DNA reads TGTGCCAGCTCACCACAGGGGAATCAGCCCCAGCATTTT.

The chain has TRBV5-1 and TRBJ2-3; D unresolved. Looked up from germline, CDR1 is SGHRS and CDR2 is YFSETQ. Trimming removed 6 bases at V and 0 bases at J, with 8 bases between. This CDR3 spans 13 amino acids. The CDR3 coding sequence is TGCGCCAGCATTGGTCTAAGCACAGATACGCAGTATTTT. Translation: CASIGLSTDTQYF.

This clone is a singleton in its sample. The chain carries TRBV7-2 and TRBJ1-1; D possibly corresponds to TRBD1 (5 bases). V was clipped by 1 base and J by 4 bases, with 13 bases between them. The CDR3 covers 15 residues. Germline V gene data show CDR1 as SGHTA and CDR2 as FQGNSA. The CDR3 nucleotides are TGTGCCAGCAGCTTAGGGGGTGGGGGAGGCACTGAAGCTTTCTTT. Protein sequence: CASSLGGGGGTEAFF. Variable domain in full (rest from reference TRBV7-2 and TRBJ1-1): GAGVSQSPSNKVTEKGKDVELRCDPISGHTALYWYRQSLGQGLEFLIYFQGNSAPDKSGLPSDRFSAERTGGSVSTLTIQRTQQEDSAVYLCASSLGGGGGTEAFFGQGTRLTVV.

The chain couples TRBV9 to TRBJ1-2; D remains ambiguous. This CDR3 has 14 residues. Looked up from germline, CDR1 is SGDLS and CDR2 is YYNGEE. V was clipped by 3 bases and J by 4 bases, with 13 bases between them. CDR3: CASSASNSIYGYTF. In nucleotides, the CDR3 is TGTGCCAGCAGCGCGAGTAATAGCATCTATGGCTACACCTTC.

This chain uses TRBV28 with TRBJ1-2; D uncertain. The CDR3 has 11 amino acids. V lost 6 bases to trimming and J lost 8 bases, with 10 bases between them. CDR1 is MDHEN and CDR2 is SYDVKM in the germline V gene. CDR3 amino acids: CASSIPGGYTF. The CDR3 coding sequence is TGTGCCAGCAGCATCCCCGGGGGCTACACCTTC.

The genes are TRBV15 and TRBJ2-1; possibly TRBD1 for D (7 bases). CDR1 and CDR2 (germline): LNHNV, YYDKDF (reference sequence). V was cut by 8 bases and J by 6 bases, with 26 bases left in between. The CDR3 has 17 amino acids. As DNA, the CDR3 is TGTGCCACCGCATCCCCGGTTGGGCAGGGGGGAACCAATGAGCAGTTCTTC. It yields the protein CATASPVGQGGTNEQFF.

The chain uses TRBV30 and TRBJ2-3; TRBD2 aligns across 9 bases. The CDR3 contains 15 residues. Germline V gene lookup returns CDR1 GTSNPN and CDR2 SVGIG (reference sequence). The J segment lost 4 bases and the V segment lost 0 bases, leaving 5 bases of the junction unmatched. The CDR3, as DNA: TGTGCCTGGAGTGTAGGTAGCGGGGGCCCAGATACGCAGTATTTT. Translating gives CAWSVGSGGPDTQYF. Full variable domain (missing parts from reference TRBV30 and TRBJ2-3): SQTIHQWPATLVQPVGSPLSLECTVEGTSNPNLYWYRQAAGRGLQLLFYSVGIGQISSEVPQNLSASRPQDRQFILSSKKLLLSDSGFYLCAWSVGSGGPDTQYFGPGTRLTVL.

The V gene is TRBV20-1, the J gene TRBJ2-2; D is possibly TRBD1 (7 bases). The CDR3 length is 15 residues. Trimming stripped 3 bases from V and 4 bases from J, with 15 bases between. The germline gives CDR1 DFQATT, CDR2 SNEGSKA (reference sequence). CDR3 nucleotide sequence: TGCAGTGCTAGTAAACCAGGGGGAGGCACCGGGGAGCTGTTTTTT. Its protein product is CSASKPGGGTGELFF.

This chain uses TRBV5-1 with TRBJ1-1; D might be TRBD1 (6 bases). V was pared by 9 bases and J by 2 bases, with 20 bases between. This CDR3 has 15 amino acids. CDR1 and CDR2 from the germline V gene are SGHRS and YFSETQ. The CDR3 DNA sequence: TGCGCCACCTCGACAGGTCCCCCTCCTAACACTGAAGCTTTCTTT. Its protein product is CATSTGPPPNTEAFF.

The chain is built from TRBV7-4 and TRBJ1-4; D may be TRBD1 (6 bases). V lost 1 base, J lost 12 bases, and 21 bases lay in between. There are 16 residues in the CDR3. CDR1 and CDR2 from the germline V gene are SGHVT and SQSDAQ. CDR3: CASSLVFRGGDGELFF. DNA for the CDR3: TGTGCCAGCAGCTTAGTGTTCAGGGGCGGTGATGGGGAACTGTTTTTT.

This clone has more than one count but fewer than ten. V usage is TRBV11-2 and J usage is TRBJ1-2, with D tentatively TRBD1 (6 bases). The CDR3 contains 15 residues. Per germline, CDR1 SGHAT and CDR2 FQNNGV. Between the trimmed V and J ends, which lost 1 base and 5 bases, there was a span of 14 bases. CDR3 residues: CASSLGSRGGYGYTF. The DNA for the CDR3 is TGTGCCAGCAGCTTAGGGTCGAGGGGGGGATATGGCTACACCTTC.

The V call is TRBV7-2, the J call TRBJ2-1; the D gene is possibly TRBD2 (6 bases). Germline-derived CDR1 and CDR2 are SGHTA and FQGNSA. CDR3 length: 15 amino acids. With 3 bases removed from V and 4 bases from J, the gap between germline ends came to 13 bases. CDR3 nucleotide sequence: TGTGCCAGCAGCTTGACGGGGGACCAGTACAATGAGCAGTTCTTC. This translates into CASSLTGDQYNEQFF.

This chain uses TRBV21-1 with TRBJ2-7; TRBD1 was called by the table and not checked on the DNA. TRBV21-1 is annotated as a pseudogene. The length of the CDR3 is 16 residues. CDR3 sequence (DNA): TGTGCCAGCAGCAAAACCGGACAGGGGGCTACTTACGAGCAGTACTTC. Translation: CASSKTGQGATYEQYF.

About this clone itself: The same CDR3 arises from other DNA sequences in this sample as well. The rearrangement uses TRBV19 and TRBJ2-3; the match to TRBD2 covers 8 bases. Trimming at V came to 3 bases and at J to 4 bases, leaving 0 bases not matched to a gene. CDR1 is LNHDA and CDR2 is SQIVND in the germline V gene (reference sequence). This CDR3 has 13 amino acids. CDR3 in DNA: TGTGCCAGTAGTATTAGCGGGGCAGATACGCAGTATTTT. It translates to CASSISGADTQYF.

The J gene is TRBJ1-6, the V gene TRBV14, with D possibly matching TRBD1 (5 bases). The CDR3 has 16 amino acids. Trimming pared 7 bases from V and 4 bases from J, leaving 17 bases between. Germline assignment: CDR1 SGHDN and CDR2 FVKESK. The CDR3 DNA sequence: TGTGCCAGCACGGAAGAACAGGCGTTTTATAATTCACCCCTCCACTTT. Translating gives CASTEEQAFYNSPLHF.